These 9 T cell receptor beta chains were all obtained from the same sample, sequenced in a study of neurological immune-mediated disorders. TCRdb used MiXCR to reprocess the 5' RACE reads, holding one entry per CDR3 protein. Of 25,000 to 35,000 distinct CDR3 sequences in the sample, roughly 15% were seen once. Source material: PBMCs. These TCRs come from a man between 65 and 85 years old in good health.

This clonotype has ten or more counts. This sequence joins TRBV2 and TRBJ2-5; D is ambiguous. The CDR3 is 13 amino acids. The germline V gene encodes CDR1 SNHLY and CDR2 FYNNEI. V dropped 7 bases and J dropped 5 bases, with 14 bases sitting between them. CDR3 DNA sequence: TGTGCCAGCAAGGCAGAAGCTGTGGAGACCCAGTACTTC. It is translated as CASKAEAVETQYF.

This clonotype showed up many times. The chain has TRBV11-2 and TRBJ2-7; D gene unclear. Germline values: CDR1 SGHAT, CDR2 FQNNGV. This CDR3 has 15 residues. V was pared by 8 bases and J by 2 bases, with 19 bases between. The CDR3 region is CASAQIGRPTYEQYF. The CDR3 nucleotides are TGTGCCAGCGCCCAAATCGGTAGGCCGACCTACGAGCAGTACTTC.

About this clonotype itself: At one end, the junction sequence differs from germline, possibly due to a read error. This chain joins TRBV27 and TRBJ1-1; the D is unclear. Germline V CDR1 and CDR2: MNHEY, SMNVEV (reference sequence). There are 14 residues in the CDR3. DNA of the CDR3: TGTGCCAGCAGTTTTTCAAGGTTGGGCACTGACGCTTTCTTT. Translating it yields CASSFSRLGTDAFF.

The sample holds one count of this clonotype. The chain combines TRBV29-1 with TRBJ2-7; 12 bases align to TRBD1. The V and J ends lost 4 bases and 1 base, in that order; junction bases with no gene match: 2. The CDR3 runs 14 residues. The germline V gene has CDR1 SQVTM and CDR2 ANQGSEA. The CDR3 region has the DNA TGCAGCGTTGGGGACAGGGGGCGTTCCTACGAGCAGTACTTC. Its translation: CSVGDRGRSYEQYF.

A remark on this clonotype: One base away lies a much larger clone, so this may be a sequencing read error. The chain links TRBV15 to TRBJ1-5; weak D call: TRBD1 (6 bases). Germline V gene sequence: CDR1 LNHNV, CDR2 YYDKDF (reference sequence). CDR3 length equals 14 residues. The CDR3 DNA sequence: TGTGCCACCAGCAACAGGGAAAGCAATCAGCCCCATCATTTT. It yields the protein CATSNRESNQPHHF.

This clonotype was counted at least ten times. The chain links TRBV7-8 to TRBJ1-5; 7 bases match TRBD1. V dropped 5 bases and J dropped 2; count of bases not matched to a gene: 3. Germline CDR1 reads SGHVS; CDR2 reads FQNEAQ. The CDR3 loop spans 14 amino acids. The CDR3 coding sequence is TGTGCCAGCAGCCTAGACAGGGGCAATCAGCCCCAGCATTTT. Its translation: CASSLDRGNQPQHF. Supplemented by reference TRBV7-8 and TRBJ1-5, the full variable domain reads GAGVSQSPRYKVAKRGQDVALRCDPISGHVSLFWYQQALGQGPEFLTYFQNEAQLDKSGLPSDRFFAERPEGSVSTLKIQRTQQEDSAVYLCASSLDRGNQPQHFGDGTRLSIL.

This clonotype was counted ten times or more. J is TRBJ1-1 and V is TRBV20-1; a possible D gene is TRBD1 (6 bases). Per germline, CDR1 DFQATT and CDR2 SNEGSKA (reference sequence). The CDR3 has 15 amino acids. The V end lost 3 bases, the J end lost 0 bases, and 14 bases lay between the germline ends. The CDR3 reads CSASVARGMNTEAFF. The CDR3 nucleotides are TGCAGTGCTAGTGTAGCCAGGGGCATGAACACTGAAGCTTTCTTT.

This clonotype has at least ten counts. The chain links TRBV10-3 to TRBJ2-7, with unresolved D. Germline lookup yields CDR1 ENHRY and CDR2 SYGVKD. CDR3 length: 14 amino acids. The V gene lost 3 bases and the J gene lost 0 bases, with 9 bases spanning the gap. CDR3 residues: CAISDRLSSYEQYF. CDR3 coding DNA: TGTGCCATCAGTGACCGACTGAGCTCCTACGAGCAGTACTTC.

This clonotype was seen repeatedly, ten times or more. This chain links TRBV11-2 with TRBJ2-7; D could derive from TRBD1 or TRBD2 (6 bases each). This CDR3 contains 14 residues. Germline V CDR1 and CDR2: SGHAT, FQNNGV. V was shortened by 0 bases and J by 2 bases, with 8 bases between the two germline ends. CDR3 DNA sequence: TGTGCCAGCAGCTTAGAAAGGGGGGCCTACGAGCAGTACTTC. Translated: CASSLERGAYEQYF.